These 10 T cell receptor beta chains were all obtained from the same sample, sequenced in a study of blood T cell repertoires in COVID-19. Only in-frame clones appear in the TCRdb table, and some are missing; sequencing was by immunoSEQ multiplex PCR. The data show about 320,000 clones, with more than 90% seen just once and 3.9% held by the top ten. The sequenced sample consisted of PBMCs or T cells enriched from blood (not recorded which). These receptors originate from a woman in her 30s who had been exposed to COVID-19.

The gene calls are TRBV18 and TRBJ2-5, with D uncertain. Looked up from germline, CDR1 is KGHSH and CDR2 is LQKENI. Trimming shortened V by 2 bases and J by 5 bases, and 6 bases separated the two germline ends. The length of the CDR3 is 12 residues. CDR3 amino acids: CASSPIVETQYF. The CDR3 bases are TGTGCCAGCTCACCAATCGTGGAGACCCAGTACTTC.

The V gene is TRBV5-1, the J gene TRBJ2-7, with D possibly TRBD2 on 6 matching bases. CDR3 size: 13 residues. Deletions cut 5 bases from V and 7 bases from J, with 16 bases between. Germline CDR1 reads SGHRS; CDR2 reads YFSETQ. DNA for the CDR3: TGCGCCAGCAGAGCCTTTAGGGGAGGAGAGCAGTACTTC. It yields the protein CASRAFRGGEQYF.

This chain links TRBV4-2 with TRBJ2-5; a possible D gene is TRBD1 (6 bases). V was cut by 1 base and J by 4 bases, with 13 bases left in between. Germline V gene lookup returns CDR1 LGHNA and CDR2 YNFKEQ. The CDR3 runs 15 residues. CDR3 amino acids: CASSQARGGGETQYF. As DNA, the CDR3 is TGTGCCAGCAGCCAAGCCAGGGGTGGGGGAGAGACCCAGTACTTC.

The V call is TRBV6-5, the J call TRBJ2-3; tentative D call: TRBD2 (6 bases). V lost 2 bases and J lost 4, with 13 bases in between. The CDR3 runs 15 residues. From germline, CDR1 is MNHEY and CDR2 SVGAGI. This chain's CDR3 is CASSYPAGGADTQYF. The CDR3 nucleotides read TGTGCCAGCAGTTACCCGGCAGGAGGGGCAGATACGCAGTATTTT.

This clone turned up a few times. This sequence joins TRBV7-9 and TRBJ1-1, with TRBD1 matching 8 bases. J was trimmed by 2 bases and V by 4 bases; bases with no gene match: 6. The length of the CDR3 is 15 residues. The germline CDR1 and CDR2 sequences are SEHNR and FQNEAQ (reference sequence). The CDR3 is CASSWGDRPNTEAFF. The CDR3 DNA follows: TGTGCCAGCAGCTGGGGGGACAGGCCCAACACTGAAGCTTTCTTT.

The gene calls are TRBV11-3 and TRBJ2-3, with D perhaps TRBD2 (6 bases). The CDR3 sequence is 14 residues long. The germline CDR1 and CDR2 sequences are SGHNT and YENEEA. With 7 bases removed from V and 2 bases from J, the gap between germline ends came to 13 bases. CDR3 DNA: TGTGCCAGCAAGGGCGCGGGGTACACAGATACGCAGTATTTT. It translates to CASKGAGYTDTQYF.

The gene calls are TRBV4-2 and TRBJ1-4; 9 nucleotides line up with TRBD1. This CDR3 comprises 16 residues. After removal of 3 bases from V and 4 bases from J, the junction contained 6 bases not matched to a gene. Germline CDR1 and CDR2: LGHNA and YNFKEQ. CDR3 sequence reads: CASSQQQGADNEKLFF. The CDR3 DNA follows: TGTGCCAGCAGCCAGCAACAGGGGGCAGATAATGAAAAACTGTTTTTT.

This sequence joins TRBV5-4 and TRBJ2-5; 7 nucleotides agree with TRBD2. Trimming at V came to 4 bases and at J to 5 bases, leaving 11 bases not matched to a gene. This CDR3 comprises 15 residues. Per the germline V gene, CDR1 is SGHNT and CDR2 is YYREEE (reference sequence). In DNA form, the CDR3 reads TGTGCCAGCAGCCCGAGGGTGGGGGGGTCTGAGACCCAGTACTTC. Encoded protein: CASSPRVGGSETQYF.

This rearrangement joins TRBV12-3 or TRBV12-4 to TRBJ1-2, with no clear D. This CDR3 contains 13 residues. The V gene lost 2 bases and the J gene lost 2 bases, with 6 bases spanning the gap. Here the CDR3 reads CASSLRQNYGYTF. The CDR3 nucleotides read TGTGCCAGCAGTTTACGTCAGAACTATGGCTACACCTTC.

The V gene is TRBV6-5, the J gene TRBJ1-2; 7 positions agree with TRBD1. After removal of 5 bases from V and 7 bases from J, the junction contained 7 bases not matched to a gene. Germline V lookup: CDR1 MNHEY, CDR2 SVGAGI. This CDR3 spans 13 amino acids. The CDR3 reads CASSKTAGGGYTF. The CDR3 DNA is TGTGCCAGCAGTAAAACGGCAGGGGGTGGCTACACCTTC.